One sample yielded the 10 T cell receptor beta chains listed below, sequenced in a study of T cell repertoires in cytomegalovirus infection. MiXCR, applied by TCRdb to the reads, yields one record per CDR3 protein. This sample has fewer than 400,000 distinct CDR3 sequences; around 18% occur once, and the top ten carry around 8.6%. The sample consisted of PBMCs. Receptors were obtained from a human donor in good health (CMV status not recorded). Some clones in this sample may be carry-over from other donors' samples.

V gene TRBV5-1 combines with J gene TRBJ2-5; no clear D gene. This CDR3 contains 13 residues. Trimming left V 4 bases short and J 2 bases short, with 9 bases between. Germline CDR1 reads SGHRS; CDR2 reads YFSETQ. The CDR3 nucleotides are TGCGCCAGCAGCCATGGGCTACAAGAGACCCAGTACTTC. It specifies CASSHGLQETQYF. The full variable domain, completed using reference TRBV5-1 and TRBJ2-5, is KAGVTQTPRYLIKTRGQQVTLSCSPISGHRSVSWYQQTPGQGLQFLFEYFSETQRNKGNFPGRFSGRQFSNSRSEMNVSTLELGDSALYLCASSHGLQETQYFGPGTRLLVL.

The gene calls are TRBV12-3 or TRBV12-4 and TRBJ1-2; D gene unclear. V was cut by 3 bases and J by 3 bases, with 5 bases left in between. The CDR3 loop spans 12 amino acids. The CDR3, as DNA: TGTGCCAGCAGTTTCGGGCACTATGGCTACACCTTC. Residues: CASSFGHYGYTF.

This clonotype has only a few counts. This rearrangement joins TRBV10-3 to TRBJ1-5; perhaps TRBD1 as D (6 bases). CDR1 ENHRY and CDR2 SYGVKD come from the germline V gene. This CDR3 is 14 amino acids long. V lost 5 bases and J lost 5, with 13 bases in between. The CDR3 DNA is TGTGCCATCAGTCATGACAGGACTGATCAGCCCCAGCATTTT. Translation gives CAISHDRTDQPQHF.

This clonotype was seen a handful of times. The V call is TRBV19, the J call TRBJ2-3, with D perhaps matching TRBD1 (6 bases). Germline V gene data show CDR1 as LNHDA and CDR2 as SQIVND (reference sequence). V was pared by 8 bases and J by 3 bases, with 15 bases between. The CDR3 spans 14 residues. The CDR3, as DNA: TGTGCCAGTCGACCAGACAGGTCGACAGATACGCAGTATTTT. Its translation is CASRPDRSTDTQYF.

V and J are TRBV6-2 or TRBV6-3 and TRBJ1-5; no definite D call. The CDR3 runs 15 residues. In germline, CDR1 is MNHEY, CDR2 SVGEGT. V was shortened by 0 bases and J by 11 bases, with 17 bases between the two germline ends. In nucleotides, the CDR3 is TGTGCCAGCAGTTACTCGTCGCCTCGAGCTACGTCCCAGCATTTT. It is translated as CASSYSSPRATSQHF.

This clonotype was seen at least ten times. The gene calls are TRBV7-2 and TRBJ2-1, with 7 nucleotides matching TRBD2. Germline loops: CDR1 SGHTA, CDR2 FQGNSA. The CDR3 contains 15 residues. Trimming at V came to 4 bases and at J to 6 bases, leaving 9 bases not matched to a gene. DNA of the CDR3: TGTGCCAGCAGCTCGGGAGCGGGATTGAGCAATGAGCAGTTCTTC. Translating it yields CASSSGAGLSNEQFF.

There are many counts of this clonotype. The chain couples TRBV7-9 to TRBJ2-3; D may be TRBD2 (5 bases). V lost 1 base, J lost 1 base, and 9 bases lay in between. The CDR3 totals 15 residues. Per the germline V gene, CDR1 is SEHNR and CDR2 is FQNEAQ (reference sequence). In DNA, the CDR3 is TGTGCCAGCAGCTTAGGACTATGGGGCACAGATACGCAGTATTTT. Protein product: CASSLGLWGTDTQYF.

This clonotype was seen ten or more times. The V call is TRBV11-2, the J call TRBJ2-1; maybe TRBD2 (5 bases). Between the trimmed V and J ends, which lost 2 bases and 14 bases, there was a span of 19 bases. The CDR3 runs to 14 residues. CDR1 and CDR2 (germline): SGHAT, FQNNGV. The CDR3 coding sequence is TGTGCCAGCAGCTTATCCCCCTCCGGGAACCTCAAGTTCTTC. Amino acids: CASSLSPSGNLKFF.

This clonotype was seen only once. A much more abundant neighbour one base away suggests this may be a read error. The V and J genes are TRBV7-2 and TRBJ1-4; D gene ambiguous. Germline values: CDR1 SGHTA, CDR2 FQGNSA. This CDR3 comprises 13 residues. The CDR3 nucleotides are TGTGCCAGCAGCTCCTCCGGCGGGGAAAAACTGTTGTTT. Its translation is CASSSSGGEKLLF.

The genes are TRBV2 and TRBJ2-3, with 8 bases identical to TRBD2. With V trimmed by 8 bases and J by 1 base, 2 bases remained unmatched. From germline, CDR1 is SNHLY and CDR2 FYNNEI. This CDR3 is built from 13 residues. This CDR3 is CASYSGGTDTQYF. The CDR3 region has the DNA TGTGCCAGCTATAGCGGGGGCACAGATACGCAGTATTTT.